This passage covers 31 T cell receptor beta chains from one sample sequenced in a study of T cell changes during pregnancy in multiple sclerosis. The repertoire was sequenced with immunoSEQ multiplex PCR; TCRdb's copy has only in-frame clones and lacks some. The data show 35,000 or so clones, under 95% seen once. The sequences come from CD4+ T cells from peripheral blood mononuclear cells, collected after pregnancy. Every receptor here comes from a female donor with multiple sclerosis, enrolled in a pregnancy study.

V gene TRBV19 combines with J gene TRBJ2-4; the match to TRBD1 covers 7 bases. There are 19 residues in the CDR3. Germline V lookup: CDR1 LNHDA, CDR2 SQIVND (reference sequence). Unmatched junction bases numbered 17, after V lost 3 bases and J lost 3 bases. The CDR3 reads CASSMDRMATNQNKNIQYF. CDR3 DNA: TGTGCCAGTAGTATGGACAGGATGGCGACTAACCAAAACAAAAACATTCAGTACTTC.

V and J are TRBV5-4 and TRBJ2-7, with TRBD2 identical over 8 bases. Germline trimming cut 0 bases from V and 2 bases from J; bases unmatched to any gene: 10. Germline-derived CDR1 and CDR2 are SGHNT and YYREEE (reference sequence). The CDR3 consists of 17 residues. The CDR3 spells CASSLGTGGGPPYEQYF. DNA of the CDR3: TGTGCCAGCAGCTTGGGAACCGGGGGGGGACCTCCCTACGAGCAGTACTTC.

The rearrangement links TRBV4-1 to TRBJ1-2, with TRBD1 matching over 8 bases. This CDR3 spans 16 amino acids. Germline V CDR1 and CDR2: MGHRA, YSYEKL. Losses at the gene ends were 1 base for V and 6 bases for J; bases not matched to a gene: 10. This chain's CDR3 is CASSQAEGTGIDGYTF. The CDR3 coding sequence is TGCGCCAGCAGCCAAGCCGAAGGGACAGGAATTGATGGCTACACCTTC.

The rearrangement links TRBV7-8 to TRBJ1-5, with 8 bases fitting TRBD1. CDR1 and CDR2 from the germline V gene are SGHVS and FQNEAQ. CDR3 size: 16 residues. Trimming cost V 6 bases and J 6 bases; bases outside gene matches: 13. CDR3 loop: CASSKGGQGAGQPQHF. The CDR3 bases are TGTGCCAGCAGTAAAGGGGGCCAGGGGGCGGGTCAGCCCCAGCATTTT.

The chain recombines TRBV2 with TRBJ2-7; TRBD1 is a possible D gene (5 bases). With 2 bases removed from V and 2 bases from J, the gap between germline ends came to 13 bases. CDR3 length: 15 residues. Germline V gene lookup returns CDR1 SNHLY and CDR2 FYNNEI. The CDR3 reads CASSESRARPYEQYF. The CDR3 DNA sequence: TGTGCCAGCAGTGAATCCAGGGCAAGACCCTACGAGCAGTACTTC.

The V call is TRBV30, the J call TRBJ2-7; 10 bases are a match to TRBD1. The V gene end was trimmed by 3 bases and the J gene end by 2 bases; junction bases not matched to a gene: 4. This CDR3 region has 14 residues. The germline V gene encodes CDR1 GTSNPN and CDR2 SVGIG (reference sequence). CDR3 protein: CAWRVGQGAYEQYF. CDR3 DNA sequence: TGTGCCTGGAGAGTAGGACAGGGGGCCTACGAGCAGTACTTC.

This chain joins TRBV6-6 and TRBJ1-2; 7 bases map to TRBD1. Trimming at V came to 5 bases and at J to 4 bases, leaving 4 bases not matched to a gene. The CDR3 is 13 amino acids. Per the germline V gene, CDR1 is MNHNY and CDR2 is SVGAGI (reference sequence). The CDR3 loop is CASSPDRFYGYTF. CDR3 nucleotide sequence: TGTGCCAGCAGTCCGGACAGGTTCTATGGCTACACCTTC.

This clone was recorded a few times. The CDR3 loop is CASSLNRLAGYNEQFF. DNA of the CDR3: TGTGCCAGCAGCTTGAACAGACTAGCGGGCTACAATGAGCAGTTCTTC. This chain joins TRBV7-3 and TRBJ2-1; 10 bases fit TRBD2. The CDR3 has 16 residues. J gave up 3 bases and V 3 bases, and 5 bases lay outside the gene matches. CDR1 is SGHTA, CDR2 FQGTGA, per germline.

The J gene is TRBJ1-2, the V gene TRBV28; perhaps TRBD1 as D (5 bases). Per germline, CDR1 MDHEN and CDR2 SYDVKM. This CDR3 is built from 14 residues. Trimming removed 0 bases at V and 4 bases at J, with 9 bases between. The CDR3 DNA sequence: TGTGCCAGCAGTTTATGGACTAGGGGCTATGGCTACACCTTC. Translated: CASSLWTRGYGYTF.

The chain is built from TRBV4-3 and TRBJ2-2, with 7 bases that match TRBD2. Per the germline V gene, CDR1 is LGHNA and CDR2 is YSLEER. The V and J ends lost 3 bases and 6 bases, in that order; junction bases with no gene match: 4. The CDR3 sequence is 14 residues long. CDR3: CASSQDRGAGELFF. The CDR3 bases are TGCGCCAGCAGCCAGGATCGGGGGGCCGGGGAGCTGTTTTTT.

The CDR3 region has the DNA TGTGCCAGCAGTGTAGCCTCACTAGCGGGAGGGCTCAGGGGCACGCAGTATTTT. Amino acid sequence: CASSVASLAGGLRGTQYF. The V and J genes are TRBV2 and TRBJ2-3, with 13 bases aligning to TRBD2. The length of the CDR3 is 18 residues. Trimming at V came to 4 bases and at J to 9 bases, leaving 16 bases not matched to a gene. The germline V gene encodes CDR1 SNHLY and CDR2 FYNNEI. Variable domain in full (rest from reference TRBV2 and TRBJ2-3): EPEVTQTPSHQVTQMGQEVILRCVPISNHLYFYWYRQILGQKVEFLVSFYNNEISEKSEIFDDQFSVERPDGSNFTLKIRSTKLEDSAMYFCASSVASLAGGLRGTQYFGPGTRLTVL.

This chain connects TRBV28 to TRBJ2-1; 7 positions match TRBD1. With 4 bases clipped from V and 12 bases from J, the junction kept 6 bases outside the gene matches. The CDR3 contains 12 residues. CDR1 is MDHEN and CDR2 is SYDVKM in the germline V gene. The CDR3 region has the DNA TGTGCCAGCAGTTCCCAGGGGGTCTGGCAGTTCTTC. Amino acid sequence: CASSSQGVWQFF.

The table lists this clone with a count of one. The V call is TRBV2, the J call TRBJ2-6; TRBD1 is a possible D gene (5 bases). V was pared by 1 base and J by 2 bases, with 9 bases between. The germline V gene has CDR1 SNHLY and CDR2 FYNNEI. The CDR3 is 16 amino acids. In nucleotides, the CDR3 is TGTGCCAGCAGTGAAGTAAGGGGAACTGGGGCCAACGTCCTGACTTTC. The encoded protein is CASSEVRGTGANVLTF.

V is TRBV5-6 and J is TRBJ2-3; 8 nucleotides match TRBD2. This CDR3 comprises 16 residues. The germline V gene encodes CDR1 SGHDT and CDR2 YYEEEE. V gave up 3 bases and J gave up 6 bases; unmatched junction bases: 12. CDR3 DNA sequence: TGTGCCAGCAGCTCGGGACTAGTTGGGGGCTGGGATACGCAGTATTTT. Translating gives CASSSGLVGGWDTQYF.

The chain joins TRBV7-2 to TRBJ2-6, with D perhaps matching TRBD2 (6 bases). Germline-derived CDR1 and CDR2 are SGHTA and FQGNSA. The CDR3 consists of 15 residues. With 3 bases removed from V and 3 bases from J, the gap between germline ends came to 9 bases. CDR3 region: CASSLEGGGANVLTF. CDR3 DNA sequence: TGTGCCAGCAGCTTGGAGGGAGGTGGGGCCAACGTCCTGACTTTC.

This clone was counted only a few times. V is TRBV28 and J is TRBJ2-1; TRBD2 matches 13 bases. CDR1 and CDR2 from the germline V gene are MDHEN and SYDVKM. This CDR3 has 14 residues. The V segment lost 11 bases and the J segment 15 bases; nucleotides outside the gene matches: 16. DNA of the CDR3: TGTGCCGGCCGTCCGGGACTAGCGGGACGTGTACGGTTCTTC. Translating it yields CAGRPGLAGRVRFF.

The V gene is TRBV5-8, the J gene TRBJ2-6; TRBD1 aligns across 9 bases. Losses at the gene ends were 4 bases for V and 4 bases for J; bases not matched to a gene: 12. The CDR3 consists of 18 residues. Germline V gene data show CDR1 as SGHTS and CDR2 as YDEGEE. CDR3 DNA: TGTGCCAGCAGCCCGGCGGACAGGGGACTCTCCGGGGCCAACGTCCTGACTTTC. Its translation: CASSPADRGLSGANVLTF.

The CDR3 nucleotides are TGTGCCAGCAGTCCCGCCTGGGACAGGGATTACGAGCAGTACTTC. Its translation: CASSPAWDRDYEQYF. The J gene is TRBJ2-7, the V gene TRBV28; 9 positions agree with TRBD1. Germline V gene lookup returns CDR1 MDHEN and CDR2 SYDVKM. V was clipped by 5 bases and J by 4 bases; unmatched bases: 9. This CDR3 is 15 amino acids long.

The chain links TRBV30 to TRBJ1-1; 10 nucleotides line up with TRBD1. Germline V CDR1 and CDR2: GTSNPN, SVGIG (reference sequence). V lost 3 bases to trimming and J lost 4 bases; unmatched junction nucleotides: 20. The CDR3 contains 19 residues. CDR3 loop: CAWRRRNGGDRGRGTEAFF. CDR3 nucleotides: TGTGCCTGGAGGCGCAGAAATGGCGGGGACAGGGGAAGAGGCACTGAAGCTTTCTTT.

The CDR3 nucleotides read TGCGCCAGCAGCCAAGATATGCTAGCGGGTCTCACAGATACGCAGTATTTT. Amino acids: CASSQDMLAGLTDTQYF. The chain uses TRBV4-1 and TRBJ2-3; 8 positions agree with TRBD2. Losses at the gene ends were 0 bases for V and 2 bases for J; bases not matched to a gene: 7. Germline V gene data show CDR1 as MGHRA and CDR2 as YSYEKL. This CDR3 spans 17 amino acids.

This clone was counted once. The CDR3 DNA follows: TGCGCCAGCAAACATGGACAGCAGAACACTGAAGCTTTCTTT. It yields the protein CASKHGQQNTEAFF. The V gene is TRBV5-1, the J gene TRBJ1-1; D perhaps matches TRBD1 (6 bases). The ends were cut back, 6 bases at V and 1 base at J, with 13 bases in the middle. The CDR3 is 14 residues long. Looked up from germline, CDR1 is SGHRS and CDR2 is YFSETQ. Complete variable domain (other parts from reference TRBV5-1 and TRBJ1-1): KAGVTQTPRYLIKTRGQQVTLSCSPISGHRSVSWYQQTPGQGLQFLFEYFSETQRNKGNFPGRFSGRQFSNSRSEMNVSTLELGDSALYLCASKHGQQNTEAFFGQGTRLTVV.

The sample holds a few counts of this clone. The V call is TRBV28, the J call TRBJ1-5; D possibly corresponds to TRBD1 (6 bases). The CDR3 extends over 15 amino acids. Germline CDR1 reads MDHEN; CDR2 reads SYDVKM. Between the trimmed V and J ends, which lost 5 bases and 4 bases, there was a span of 15 bases. The DNA of the CDR3 is TGTGCCAGCAGTGGGGGCAGGGCGGGTAATCAGCCCCAGCATTTT. This translates into CASSGGRAGNQPQHF. Full variable domain (outside the CDR3, taken from reference TRBV28 and TRBJ1-5): DVKVTQSSRYLVKRTGEKVFLECVQDMDHENMFWYRQDPGLGLRLIYFSYDVKMKEKGDIPEGYSVSREKKERFSLILESASTNQTSMYLCASSGGRAGNQPQHFGDGTRLSIL.

The chain links TRBV13 to TRBJ2-3; possible D gene TRBD1, 8 bases. The CDR3 is made up of 14 amino acids. Trimming removed 4 bases from V and 3 bases from J, with 11 bases in between. CDR1 is PRHDT and CDR2 is FYEKMQ in the germline V gene (reference sequence). In DNA, the CDR3 is TGTGCCAGCAGCTCACAGGGGGGGACAGATACGCAGTATTTT. It translates to CASSSQGGTDTQYF.

This clone appeared once. This chain connects TRBV7-9 to TRBJ2-7, with D perhaps matching TRBD1 (6 bases). CDR3 length: 16 residues. With 4 bases removed from V and 4 bases from J, the gap between germline ends came to 20 bases. Germline CDR1 is SEHNR and CDR2 is FQNEAQ (reference sequence). In DNA form, the CDR3 reads TGTGCCAGCAGCTCCCAGGTGGGCAGGGGAACTTACGAGCAGTACTTC. It translates to CASSSQVGRGTYEQYF.

The chain joins TRBV6-5 to TRBJ1-3, with D possibly matching TRBD1 (5 bases). The CDR3 has 15 amino acids. Trimming shortened V by 7 bases and J by 0 bases, and 13 bases separated the two germline ends. Germline V CDR1 and CDR2: MNHEY, SVGAGI. Here the CDR3 reads CASTLGAFSGNTIYF. CDR3 DNA sequence: TGTGCCAGCACGCTAGGGGCCTTCTCTGGAAACACCATATATTTT.

The rearrangement links TRBV18 to TRBJ1-2; the D gene is possibly TRBD1 (6 bases). V was trimmed by 2 bases and J by 6 bases, leaving 16 bases between them. This CDR3 has 15 amino acids. Germline CDR1 KGHSH, CDR2 LQKENI. CDR3 in amino acids: CASSPNSRGVNGYTF. The DNA of the CDR3 is TGTGCCAGCTCACCAAACTCCAGGGGAGTGAATGGCTACACCTTC.

CDR3 loop: CASSLVGGGNANTGELFF. The CDR3 region has the DNA TGTGCCAGCAGCTTAGTGGGGGGGGGCAACGCGAACACCGGGGAGCTGTTTTTT. V is TRBV11-3 and J is TRBJ2-2, with D perhaps matching TRBD2 (7 bases). The CDR3 covers 18 residues. Germline V gene sequence: CDR1 SGHNT, CDR2 YENEEA. V was pared by 1 base and J by 0 bases, with 15 bases between. The entire variable domain, with the rest obtained from reference TRBV11-3 and TRBJ2-2, is as follows: EAGVVQSPRYKIIEKKQPVAFWCNPISGHNTLYWYLQNLGQGPELLIRYENEEAVDDSQLPKDRFSAERLKGVDSTLKIQPAELGDSAVYLCASSLVGGGNANTGELFFGEGSRLTVL.

This chain joins TRBV5-1 and TRBJ1-1; 8 positions match TRBD1. Germline CDR1 and CDR2: SGHRS and YFSETQ. The CDR3 is 17 amino acids. V dropped 3 bases and J dropped 0; count of bases not matched to a gene: 10. CDR3 loop: CASSSHLNRGLNTEAFF. The CDR3 bases are TGCGCCAGCAGCTCCCATTTGAACAGGGGGTTGAACACTGAAGCTTTCTTT.

The chain links TRBV5-6 to TRBJ2-6; 10 bases line up with TRBD1. Germline CDR1 reads SGHDT; CDR2 reads YYEEEE. This CDR3 comprises 17 residues. Losses at the gene ends were 0 bases for V and 3 bases for J; bases not matched to a gene: 3. Here the CDR3 DNA reads TGTGCCAGCAGCTTGGGACAGGGGGCGTTTGGGGCCAACGTCCTGACTTTC. Amino acids: CASSLGQGAFGANVLTF.

The chain has TRBV9 and TRBJ2-1, with 9 bases that match TRBD2. After removal of 0 bases from V and 4 bases from J, the junction contained 5 bases not matched to a gene. This CDR3 is 16 amino acids long. CDR1 and CDR2 (germline): SGDLS, YYNGEE. CDR3 in amino acids: CASSVVSGRGYNEQFF. In DNA, the CDR3 is TGTGCCAGCAGCGTAGTTAGCGGGAGAGGTTACAATGAGCAGTTCTTC.

This clone was detected a few times. This chain links TRBV19 with TRBJ1-4, with D hard to call. The germline V and J ends were trimmed by 8 bases and 0 bases, with 10 bases remaining between them. The CDR3 totals 14 residues. CDR1 is LNHDA and CDR2 is SQIVND in the germline V gene (reference sequence). CDR3 DNA: TGTGCCAGTTCGAGGATTGCAACTAATGAAAAACTGTTTTTT. Translated, it gives CASSRIATNEKLFF.